This passage covers 20 T cell receptor beta chains from one sample sequenced in a study of shared T cell receptors in the human thymus. The data were produced by immunoSEQ multiplex PCR, yet TCRdb's version contains in-frame clones alone and is incomplete. The sample contains roughly 660,000 clones, more than 75% of which appear only once. A further study also used this sample, focusing on human thymus T cells.

The sample taken for sequencing was thymocytes. The receptors were sampled from a boy under two years old with a congenital heart defect.

This clone was detected once. The chain employs TRBV4-3 and TRBJ2-2; 8 nucleotides match TRBD2. The CDR3 is 17 residues long. After removal of 3 bases from V and 0 bases from J, the junction contained 6 bases not matched to a gene. Germline CDR1 reads LGHNA; CDR2 reads YSLEER. For the CDR3, the DNA is TGCGCCAGCAGCCATAACTTAGCGGGGCCGAACACCGGGGAGCTGTTTTTT. It specifies CASSHNLAGPNTGELFF.

The chain uses TRBV5-1 and TRBJ2-1; 8 nucleotides match TRBD2. This CDR3 region has 16 residues. From germline, CDR1 is SGHRS and CDR2 YFSETQ. With 0 bases clipped from V and 6 bases from J, the junction kept 8 bases outside the gene matches. Here the CDR3 reads CASSLAGRGGRNEQFF. The CDR3 DNA is TGCGCCAGCAGCTTGGCCGGGAGGGGAGGGCGCAATGAGCAGTTCTTC.

The sample holds one count of this clone. This rearrangement joins TRBV19 to TRBJ1-2; possible D gene TRBD1, 6 bases. Deletions cut 5 bases from V and 2 bases from J, with 18 bases between. From germline, CDR1 is LNHDA and CDR2 SQIVND (reference sequence). This CDR3 has 16 residues. The CDR3 DNA sequence: TGTGCCAGTAGTCCCCAGAAAGACAGGCCGAACTATGGCTACACCTTC. Translated, it gives CASSPQKDRPNYGYTF.

The chain employs TRBV27 and TRBJ1-1; 7 bases align to TRBD1. The CDR3 extends over 15 amino acids. V lost 5 bases and J lost 11; bases outside the gene matches: 17. The germline gives CDR1 MNHEY, CDR2 SMNVEV (reference sequence). The CDR3, as DNA: TGTGCCAGCAGTGAAAAGACAGGGTGGTCCAATAAGGCTTTCTTT. Protein sequence: CASSEKTGWSNKAFF.

The rearrangement joins TRBV5-4 to TRBJ2-2; TRBD2 might be the D (6 bases). The CDR3 length is 20 residues. V lost 2 bases to trimming and J lost 1 base, with 24 bases between them. Per germline, CDR1 SGHNT and CDR2 YYREEE (reference sequence). CDR3 protein: CASSLGFSGRSSKNTGELFF. In nucleotides, the CDR3 is TGTGCCAGCAGCTTAGGGTTCAGCGGGCGATCCTCAAAGAACACCGGGGAGCTGTTTTTT.

The V gene is TRBV7-2, the J gene TRBJ1-1; D is uncertain. The CDR3 is 13 residues long. V was pared by 3 bases and J by 2 bases, with 7 bases between. Germline-derived CDR1 and CDR2 are SGHTA and FQGNSA. CDR3 protein: CASSFRVNTEAFF. The CDR3 nucleotides are TGTGCCAGCAGCTTCCGGGTTAACACTGAAGCTTTCTTT.

V gene TRBV30 combines with J gene TRBJ2-7, with D perhaps matching TRBD1 (6 bases). V was shortened by 5 bases and J by 0 bases, with 8 bases between the two germline ends. Germline V gene sequence: CDR1 GTSNPN, CDR2 SVGIG (reference sequence). This CDR3 contains 12 residues. DNA for the CDR3: TGTGCCTGGGGGGGACACTCCTACGAGCAGTACTTC. The encoded protein is CAWGGHSYEQYF.

V is TRBV19 and J is TRBJ1-5, with 7 bases lining up with TRBD1. The CDR3 consists of 14 residues. Germline CDR1 reads LNHDA; CDR2 reads SQIVND (reference sequence). V trimming: 6 bases; J trimming: 6 bases; junction bases outside the gene matches: 8. CDR3 residues: CASSTDRDSQPQHF. The CDR3 DNA reads as TGTGCCAGTAGCACTGACAGGGACAGTCAGCCCCAGCATTTT.

This chain uses TRBV9 with TRBJ1-2; 9 bases are shared with TRBD1. The length of the CDR3 is 15 residues. Trimming took 3 bases from V and 7 from J; bases not matched to a gene: 10. Germline V gene lookup returns CDR1 SGDLS and CDR2 YYNGEE. CDR3 coding DNA: TGTGCCAGCAGCGCCGTCCGGGACAGGGTGGGTGGCTACACCTTC. This encodes CASSAVRDRVGGYTF.

This chain uses TRBV27 with TRBJ2-7, with D possibly matching TRBD2 (6 bases). Trimming shortened V by 5 bases and J by 5 bases, and 22 bases separated the two germline ends. This CDR3 is 16 amino acids long. Germline V lookup: CDR1 MNHEY, CDR2 SMNVEV (reference sequence). The CDR3 sequence: CASSPTPRGQAHEQYF. The CDR3 DNA sequence: TGTGCCAGCAGTCCGACCCCGCGGGGTCAGGCCCACGAGCAGTACTTC.

CDR3 DNA: TGTGCCAGCAGTTTCCAGGGGACCGGGGAGCTGTTTTTT. Its protein product is CASSFQGTGELFF. The chain combines TRBV27 with TRBJ2-2, with TRBD1 as a possible D gene (6 bases). Germline V gives CDR1 MNHEY, CDR2 SMNVEV (reference sequence). Trimming shortened V by 3 bases and J by 5 bases, and 7 bases separated the two germline ends. The CDR3 runs to 13 residues.

This sequence joins TRBV6-6 and TRBJ1-2, with 7 positions matching TRBD1. V gave up 4 bases and J gave up 6 bases; unmatched junction bases: 5. This CDR3 is 13 amino acids long. Per germline, CDR1 MNHNY and CDR2 SVGAGI (reference sequence). This CDR3 reads CASSCDRDNGYTF. In DNA form, the CDR3 reads TGTGCCAGCAGTTGCGACAGGGACAATGGCTACACCTTC.

The rearrangement uses TRBV27 and TRBJ2-3; 7 bases agree with TRBD2. Germline-derived CDR1 and CDR2 are MNHEY and SMNVEV (reference sequence). The CDR3 totals 15 residues. The V segment lost 7 bases and the J segment 8 bases; nucleotides outside the gene matches: 15. CDR3 nucleotides: TGTGCCAGCACCCCAACTAGCGCATTCGCCGCTACGCAGTATTTT. This codes for CASTPTSAFAATQYF.

The chain uses TRBV14 and TRBJ2-3; D is perhaps TRBD2 (6 bases). This CDR3 has 16 amino acids. V lost 0 bases and J 0 bases, leaving 10 bases between the germline ends. Germline CDR1 reads SGHDN; CDR2 reads FVKESK. CDR3 nucleotide sequence: TGTGCCAGCAGCCAAGATGGAGGGCTTAGCACAGATACGCAGTATTTT. Amino acids: CASSQDGGLSTDTQYF.

V usage is TRBV27 and J usage is TRBJ1-4; D not resolved. V gave up 6 bases and J gave up 5 bases, with 10 bases separating them. There are 13 residues in the CDR3. CDR1 is MNHEY, CDR2 SMNVEV, per germline (reference sequence). The CDR3 nucleotides are TGTGCCAGCAGAGAGGGCCTAAATGAAAAACTGTTTTTT. As protein: CASREGLNEKLFF.

The rearrangement links TRBV5-1 to TRBJ2-6; 7 bases are a match to TRBD1. Germline V gives CDR1 SGHRS, CDR2 YFSETQ. There are 18 residues in the CDR3. The J segment lost 1 base and the V segment lost 0 bases, leaving 7 bases of the junction unmatched. CDR3 region: CASSLGRGLPSGANVLTF. In nucleotides, the CDR3 is TGCGCCAGCAGCTTGGGAAGGGGGCTTCCTTCTGGGGCCAACGTCCTGACTTTC.

This sequence joins TRBV18 and TRBJ1-4; D possibly corresponds to TRBD1 (5 bases). Trimming stripped 6 bases from V and 0 bases from J, with 14 bases between. Per the germline V gene, CDR1 is KGHSH and CDR2 is LQKENI. The CDR3 runs 16 residues. CDR3: CASSPPGGTTNEKLFF. CDR3 DNA sequence: TGTGCCAGCTCCCCCCCGGGGGGGACAACTAATGAAAAACTGTTTTTT.

This chain joins TRBV14 and TRBJ1-2; D gene uncertain. The CDR3 has 13 residues. Trimming removed 4 bases at V and 4 bases at J, with 10 bases between. Germline CDR1 is SGHDN and CDR2 is FVKESK. The CDR3 sequence is CASSRRSFYGYTF. CDR3 nucleotides: TGTGCCAGCAGCCGCAGATCCTTCTATGGCTACACCTTC.

This chain uses TRBV9 with TRBJ2-3, with 7 bases lining up with TRBD2. V was pared by 0 bases and J by 3 bases, with 10 bases of the junction left unmatched. CDR3 size: 17 residues. CDR1 SGDLS and CDR2 YYNGEE come from the germline V gene. The CDR3 sequence is CASSVGRLAMGTDTQYF. The CDR3 DNA is TGTGCCAGCAGCGTAGGGCGACTAGCAATGGGGACAGATACGCAGTATTTT. The full variable domain, rest sourced from reference TRBV9 and TRBJ2-3, is DSGVTQTPKHLITATGQRVTLRCSPRSGDLSVYWYQQSLDQGLQFLIQYYNGEERAKGNILERFSAQQFPDLHSELNLSSLELGDSALYFCASSVGRLAMGTDTQYFGPGTRLTVL.

This clone was seen once. This chain uses TRBV6-5 with TRBJ2-2, with TRBD2 as a possible D gene (7 bases). Per the germline V gene, CDR1 is MNHEY and CDR2 is SVGAGI. Trimming took off 4 bases at V and 5 bases at J, with 14 bases between the two ends. There are 15 residues in the CDR3. The DNA of the CDR3 is TGTGCCAGCAGTTCCCTCGAGGGGGGGACCGGGGAGCTGTTTTTT. It codes for CASSSLEGGTGELFF.